The 23 T cell receptor beta chains below come from one sample, sequenced in a study of cytomegalovirus exposure and HLA in healthy donors. 60 Vbeta and 13 Jbeta primers were used in PCR. The method was immunoSEQ multiplex PCR; TCRdb's version includes in-frame clones alone and lacks a portion of them. The sample carries 90,000 to 130,000 clones, 76% recorded once. The sequencing input was PBMCs. Receptor source: a man aged 30 to 45 in good health and CMV-seropositive.

V gene TRBV9 combines with J gene TRBJ2-3; D perhaps matches TRBD2 (6 bases). CDR3 length: 13 residues. The V gene lost 4 bases and the J gene lost 11 bases, with 17 bases spanning the gap. Germline V gene sequence: CDR1 SGDLS, CDR2 YYNGEE. The CDR3 DNA follows: TGTGCCAGCAGCCAACCGGGGAGGCGGGGGCAGTATTTT. Translation: CASSQPGRRGQYF.

The rearrangement joins TRBV27 to TRBJ2-6; unclear D gene. The germline V gene encodes CDR1 MNHEY and CDR2 SMNVEV (reference sequence). V lost 8 bases and J lost 0, with 8 bases in between. The CDR3 has 14 amino acids. The CDR3: CASRANSGANVLTF. CDR3 sequence (DNA): TGTGCCAGCCGAGCGAACTCTGGGGCCAACGTCCTGACTTTC. Variable domain in full (rest from reference TRBV27 and TRBJ2-6): EAQVTQNPRYLITVTGKKLTVTCSQNMNHEYMSWYRQDPGLGLRQIYYSMNVEVTDKGDVPEGYKVSRKEKRNFPLILESPSPNQTSLYFCASRANSGANVLTFGAGSRLTVL.

The gene calls are TRBV9 and TRBJ2-3; D perhaps matches TRBD1 (6 bases). Germline CDR1 reads SGDLS; CDR2 reads YYNGEE. Trimming stripped 4 bases from V and 3 bases from J, with 15 bases between. The CDR3 consists of 15 residues. The CDR3 is CASSPGRTDTDTQYF. As DNA, the CDR3 is TGTGCCAGCAGCCCGGGTCGGACAGATACAGATACGCAGTATTTT. Together with reference TRBV9 and TRBJ2-3, the CDR3 gives the full variable domain: DSGVTQTPKHLITATGQRVTLRCSPRSGDLSVYWYQQSLDQGLQFLIQYYNGEERAKGNILERFSAQQFPDLHSELNLSSLELGDSALYFCASSPGRTDTDTQYFGPGTRLTVL.

This clone was seen once. The genes are TRBV19 and TRBJ2-5, with TRBD1 matching 8 bases. This CDR3 comprises 16 residues. Per the germline V gene, CDR1 is LNHDA and CDR2 is SQIVND (reference sequence). The trim removed 5 bases at V and 3 bases at J, leaving 11 bases unmatched. CDR3 amino acids: CASSPSGTGGKETQYF. For the CDR3, the DNA is TGTGCCAGTAGTCCCTCCGGGACAGGAGGGAAAGAGACCCAGTACTTC.

V gene TRBV6-5 combines with J gene TRBJ1-3; D perhaps matches TRBD1 (6 bases). This CDR3 is 16 amino acids long. With 0 bases removed from V and 4 bases from J, the gap between germline ends came to 13 bases. Germline CDR1 reads MNHEY; CDR2 reads SVGAGI. CDR3 coding DNA: TGTGCCAGCAGTTACTCGGCGGGGGCGCTGGGAAACACCATATATTTT. Translating it yields CASSYSAGALGNTIYF.

V and J are TRBV4-3 and TRBJ2-1; 7 bases align to TRBD1. V lost 1 base and J lost 1; bases outside the gene matches: 7. There are 17 residues in the CDR3. CDR1 and CDR2 from the germline V gene are LGHNA and YSLEER. In DNA, the CDR3 is TGCGCCAGCAGCCAAGTCCACAGGGGCGGGTCCTACAATGAGCAGTTCTTC. Translated, it gives CASSQVHRGGSYNEQFF.

This clone has only a few counts. The chain uses TRBV28 and TRBJ2-5; no firm D call. This CDR3 contains 13 residues. Trimming shortened V by 8 bases and J by 5 bases, and 15 bases separated the two germline ends. Germline assignment: CDR1 MDHEN and CDR2 SYDVKM. CDR3 bases: TGTGCCAGCGGCCCGCAGGATGTGGAGACCCAGTACTTC. This encodes CASGPQDVETQYF.

This clone came up a few times. This chain joins TRBV19 and TRBJ2-5; no reliable D call. CDR1 and CDR2 (germline): LNHDA, SQIVND (reference sequence). Trimming pared 10 bases from V and 0 bases from J, leaving 12 bases between. The CDR3 is 13 amino acids. DNA of the CDR3: TGTGCCAAACCTAGGCCCGACCAAGAGACCCAGTACTTC. Translated: CAKPRPDQETQYF.

This clone has just a few counts. V is TRBV6-6 and J is TRBJ2-3, with 9 bases fitting TRBD1. The J segment lost 3 bases and the V segment lost 6 bases, leaving 4 bases of the junction unmatched. The V gene's germline CDR1 is MNHNY and CDR2 SVGAGI (reference sequence). The CDR3 covers 14 residues. CDR3 protein: CASRLGQGTDTQYF. The CDR3 DNA follows: TGTGCCAGCAGACTCGGACAGGGGACAGATACGCAGTATTTT.

The V gene is TRBV7-2, the J gene TRBJ2-1; 7 bases line up with TRBD2. CDR1 is SGHTA and CDR2 is FQGNSA in the germline V gene. This CDR3 spans 15 amino acids. V dropped 4 bases and J dropped 9; count of bases not matched to a gene: 12. The CDR3 bases are TGTGCCAGCAGCTCCCTTGGCGGGGGAAGAATTGAGCAGTTCTTC. Translation: CASSSLGGGRIEQFF.

The table lists this clone with a few counts. For the CDR3, the DNA is TGTGCCAGCAGCTTCAGCTCCTATAATTCACCCCTCCACTTT. Amino acid sequence: CASSFSSYNSPLHF. The chain joins TRBV28 to TRBJ1-6; D is undetermined. The germline V gene encodes CDR1 MDHEN and CDR2 SYDVKM. V lost 6 bases to trimming and J lost 0 bases, with 6 bases between them. The CDR3 spans 14 residues.

This clone was observed once. The chain employs TRBV4-3 and TRBJ1-2; no reliable D call. CDR3 length: 13 amino acids. V was trimmed by 3 bases and J by 5 bases, leaving 10 bases between them. The germline V gene has CDR1 LGHNA and CDR2 YSLEER. CDR3: CASSQGEGYGYTF. The CDR3 DNA sequence: TGCGCCAGCAGCCAGGGCGAAGGATATGGCTACACCTTC.

This chain connects TRBV11-3 to TRBJ2-4; a possible D gene is TRBD1 (6 bases). CDR3 length equals 16 residues. CDR1 SGHNT and CDR2 YENEEA come from the germline V gene. Between the trimmed V and J ends, which lost 2 bases and 2 bases, there was a span of 13 bases. The CDR3 region is CASSLSGRGPKNIQYF. DNA for the CDR3: TGTGCCAGCAGCTTATCGGGCAGGGGTCCCAAAAACATTCAGTACTTC.

The rearrangement joins TRBV27 to TRBJ2-5; 8 bases match TRBD2. TRBJ2-7 matches the DNA end more closely, so the J call is doubtful. The CDR3 length is 15 residues. CDR1 and CDR2 from the germline V gene are MNHEY and SMNVEV (reference sequence). The CDR3 reads CASSLGLAGPYEQYF. As DNA, the CDR3 is TGTGCCAGCAGTTTAGGACTAGCTGGCCCCTACGAGCAGTACTTC.

In this sample, this clone turned up a few times. The V and J genes are TRBV10-3 and TRBJ1-1; perhaps TRBD1 as D (6 bases). V was shortened by 2 bases and J by 0 bases, with 10 bases between the two germline ends. Germline-derived CDR1 and CDR2 are ENHRY and SYGVKD. The CDR3 length is 15 residues. This chain's CDR3 is CAISEGQRMNTEAFF. The CDR3 nucleotides read TGTGCCATCAGTGAGGGACAGCGGATGAACACTGAAGCTTTCTTT.

The chain couples TRBV7-2 to TRBJ2-7; D possibly corresponds to TRBD2 (5 bases). This CDR3 has 15 amino acids. Deletions cut 0 bases from V and 0 bases from J, with 9 bases between. From germline, CDR1 is SGHTA and CDR2 FQGNSA. CDR3 DNA: TGTGCCAGCAGCTTAGCCGGGGATTACTCCTACGAGCAGTACTTC. Amino acid sequence: CASSLAGDYSYEQYF.

V is TRBV6-6 and J is TRBJ2-7; 16 bases agree with TRBD2. The CDR3 length is 15 residues. Trimming removed 6 bases from V and 6 bases from J; junction bases left unmatched: 5. The germline gives CDR1 MNHNY, CDR2 SVGAGI (reference sequence). The CDR3 reads CASRPGLAGGLEQYF. Written as DNA, the CDR3 is TGTGCCAGCAGGCCGGGACTAGCGGGGGGGCTCGAGCAGTACTTC.

This clone was counted only a few times. The rearrangement links TRBV10-3 to TRBJ2-7, with 7 bases matching TRBD1. V lost 7 bases and J lost 2; bases outside the gene matches: 14. Germline CDR1 is ENHRY and CDR2 is SYGVKD. The CDR3 sequence is 16 residues long. CDR3 bases: TGTGCCATCACCCCGACGACGGACAGGTCCACCTACGAGCAGTACTTC. This encodes CAITPTTDRSTYEQYF.

The chain is built from TRBV7-2 and TRBJ2-5; D possibly corresponds to TRBD2 (5 bases). The ends were cut back, 2 bases at V and 2 bases at J, with 15 bases in the middle. The V gene's germline CDR1 is SGHTA and CDR2 FQGNSA. This CDR3 is built from 16 residues. CDR3: CASSLSRWTGQETQYF. The CDR3 DNA reads TGTGCCAGCAGCTTAAGTCGGTGGACGGGACAAGAGACCCAGTACTTC. The entire variable domain, with the rest obtained from reference TRBV7-2 and TRBJ2-5, is as follows: GAGVSQSPSNKVTEKGKDVELRCDPISGHTALYWYRQSLGQGLEFLIYFQGNSAPDKSGLPSDRFSAERTGGSVSTLTIQRTQQEDSAVYLCASSLSRWTGQETQYFGPGTRLLVL.

J is TRBJ1-1 and V is TRBV2; no definite D call. The length of the CDR3 is 16 residues. Germline V gene sequence: CDR1 SNHLY, CDR2 FYNNEI. V lost 1 base and J lost 5, with 17 bases in between. The DNA of the CDR3 is TGTGCCAGCAGTGAAGGGAGGAGGGTAAAAGGGACTGAAGCTTTCTTT. This gives the protein CASSEGRRVKGTEAFF.

The V and J genes are TRBV29-1 and TRBJ2-1, with 7 bases that match TRBD1. This CDR3 has 15 residues. The germline CDR1 and CDR2 sequences are SQVTM and ANQGSEA. The trim removed 1 base at V and 8 bases at J, leaving 11 bases unmatched. The CDR3: CSVEVRTGFGYEQFF. CDR3 sequence (DNA): TGCAGCGTTGAAGTCAGGACAGGCTTCGGCTATGAGCAGTTCTTC.

This rearrangement joins TRBV28 to TRBJ2-7; D uncertain. CDR3 length: 12 residues. Per the germline V gene, CDR1 is MDHEN and CDR2 is SYDVKM. Trimming removed 5 bases from V and 7 bases from J, with 12 bases in between. The DNA for the CDR3 is TGTGCCAGCAGTCATTCCCCGCGGGAGCAGTACTTC. The encoded protein is CASSHSPREQYF.

This chain links TRBV18 with TRBJ2-7, with 9 nucleotides matching TRBD2. The V and J ends lost 6 bases and 3 bases, in that order; junction bases with no gene match: 6. Germline V gene data show CDR1 as KGHSH and CDR2 as LQKENI. The CDR3 runs to 14 residues. Here the CDR3 reads CASSQGLARYEQYF. The CDR3 region has the DNA TGTGCCAGCTCGCAGGGACTAGCCCGCTACGAGCAGTACTTC.